This entry is about one T cell receptor beta chain. Germline values: CDR1 KGHSH, CDR2 LQKENI. CDR3 size: 12 residues. The V and J ends lost 2 bases and 11 bases, in that order; junction bases with no gene match: 3. Participant reports of clinical history set cohort assignment. In the source study's methods: Estimation of nucleated cell counts was performed using reference gene primer amplification. Sequencing used immunoSEQ multiplex PCR; TCRdb keeps in-frame clones, though not all of them. The V and J calls and clone size were taken over from that table, and D and trimming were inferred from the DNA. The sample consists of 400,000 or so clones, roughly 87% of them appearing once. The data stem from a study of blood T cell repertoires in COVID-19.

The sequence derives from a middle-aged woman with acute COVID-19. Material for sequencing was PBMCs or T cells enriched from blood (not recorded which). The chain couples TRBV18 to TRBJ2-3; 8 bases are shared with TRBD2. CDR3 sequence reads: CASSPTSGGQYF. The CDR3 DNA reads TGTGCCAGCTCACCAACCAGCGGGGGGCAGTATTTT.